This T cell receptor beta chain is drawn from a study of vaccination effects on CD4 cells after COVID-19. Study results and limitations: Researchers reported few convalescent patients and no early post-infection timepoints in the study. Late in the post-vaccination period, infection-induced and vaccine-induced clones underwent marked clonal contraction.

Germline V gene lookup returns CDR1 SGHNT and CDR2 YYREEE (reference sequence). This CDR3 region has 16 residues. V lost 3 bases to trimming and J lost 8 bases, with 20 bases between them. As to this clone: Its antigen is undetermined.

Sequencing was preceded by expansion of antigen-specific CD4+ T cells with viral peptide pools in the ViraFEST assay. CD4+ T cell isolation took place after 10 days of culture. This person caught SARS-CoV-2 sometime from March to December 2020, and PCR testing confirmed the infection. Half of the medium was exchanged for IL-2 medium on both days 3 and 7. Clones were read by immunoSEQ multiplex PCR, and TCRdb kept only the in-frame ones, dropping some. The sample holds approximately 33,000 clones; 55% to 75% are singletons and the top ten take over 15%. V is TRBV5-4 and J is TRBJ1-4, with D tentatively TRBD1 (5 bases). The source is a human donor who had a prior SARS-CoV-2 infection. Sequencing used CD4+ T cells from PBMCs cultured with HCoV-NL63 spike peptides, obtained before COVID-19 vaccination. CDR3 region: CASSSEPGFGQEKLFF. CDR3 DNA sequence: TGTGCCAGCAGCTCTGAACCAGGGTTCGGTCAGGAAAAACTGTTTTTT. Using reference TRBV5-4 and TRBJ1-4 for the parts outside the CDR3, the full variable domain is ETGVTQSPTHLIKTRGQQVTLRCSSQSGHNTVSWYQQALGQGPQFIFQYYREEENGRGNFPPRFSGLQFPNYSSELNVNALELDDSALYLCASSSEPGFGQEKLFFGSGTQLSVL.